Included here is one T cell receptor beta chain sequence, with context. This specimen comes from a study of cytotoxic CD8 clonotypes in ibrutinib-treated CLL. Background on the study: IGHV unmutated about 17; relapsed/refractory 10 to 11; treatment-naive over 14.

In germline, CDR1 is LNHDA, CDR2 SQIVND (reference sequence). The CDR3 contains 13 residues. The germline V and J ends were trimmed by 5 bases and 0 bases, with 7 bases remaining between them. Using immunoSEQ multiplex PCR, the repertoire was profiled, and TCRdb retains in-frame clones only, with some absent. Of some 200,000 clones detected, 60% to 80% appear once; the ten largest clones hold about an eighth. The rearrangement uses TRBV19 and TRBJ1-1, with D unresolved. This material consisted of PBMCs, taken after 12 months of ibrutinib treatment. The clonotype was recovered from a human donor with chronic lymphocytic leukemia. The CDR3 nucleotides read TGTGCCAGTAGTTATCGGGTGAACACTGAAGCTTTCTTT. Its translation is CASSYRVNTEAFF.